This T cell receptor (beta chain) was retrieved from a study of blood T cell repertoires in COVID-19. At the level of the study: The origin of the acute and convalescent COVID-19 samples was the United States, Italy and Spain.

Authors' processing steps: How many nucleated cells were present was estimated from reference gene primer amplification. Clones were read by immunoSEQ multiplex PCR, and TCRdb kept only the in-frame ones, dropping some. The D gene and trimming were derived from the DNA, and the V and J assignments and clone size from that table. Here the sample spans tens of thousands of clones, approximately 83% being singletons. The CDR3 contains 14 residues. The V end lost 2 bases, the J end lost 0 bases, and 5 bases lay between the germline ends. The germline V gene encodes CDR1 ENHRY and CDR2 SYGVKD. The V and J genes are TRBV10-3 and TRBJ1-5; no firm D call. Sequencing was performed on peripheral blood. The sequence came from a human donor in a cohort sampled during active COVID-19. The CDR3 loop is CAISEEYSNQPQHF. In nucleotides, the CDR3 is TGTGCCATCAGTGAGGAGTATAGCAATCAGCCCCAGCATTTT.